Below, one T cell receptor beta chain is given with its context. Its antigen is unidentified. There are 15 residues in the CDR3. V was clipped by 4 bases and J by 3 bases; unmatched bases: 6. The germline V gene has CDR1 KGHDR and CDR2 SFDVKD. Using immunoSEQ multiplex PCR, the repertoire was profiled, and TCRdb retains in-frame clones only, with some absent. The repertoire has around 41,000 clones, over 75% of them found once; the top ten carry around 5.9%. Surgery cases with the highest brain T cell transcript signatures were chosen for sequencing. Patients received at least one anti-epileptic drug before surgery. The sample is drawn from a study of brain T cells in children with intractable seizures. Study observations and caveats: Pre-surgery blood may have been undersampled, hiding some clones.

Specimen: peripheral blood, collected at surgery. The chain is built from TRBV24-1 and TRBJ1-1; 8 positions match TRBD1. The sequence came from a girl aged 2 to 9 with tuberous sclerosis and intractable seizures. The CDR3 spells CATSDPGGADTEAFF. CDR3 in DNA: TGTGCCACCAGTGACCCAGGGGGCGCGGACACTGAAGCTTTCTTT.